This entry lists 2 T cell receptor beta chains sequenced from one sample in a study of T-cell reconstitution after alpha-beta-depleted transplantation in children (TCRdb year 2016). Library prep was done by PCR. Data came from an Illumina HiSeq 2500. TCR library preparation used molecular barcoding, with unique molecular identifiers applied to normalize quantification of the TCRbeta repertoire. The public reads were run again by TCRdb, first through fastp at Q25 and then through MiXCR, and only productive beta chains were kept. Rows are unified per CDR3 protein, each entry keeping the most common DNA and genes. Within this sample are 500,000 to 650,000 distinct CDR3 sequences, with approximately 13% of them counted one time only. The top ten clonotypes cover over 2% of the sample. The treatment or condition label, read with the paper, signifies: allogeneic hematopoietic cell transplantation with graft depleted of TCRalphabeta T cells and CD19 B cells.

The input for sequencing was PBMCs, mostly from graft donor cells, taken 360 days after TCRalphabeta/CD19-depleted stem cell transplant. The receptors were sampled from a male patient younger than 18 who had a stem cell transplant for acute myeloid leukemia, so the T cells may come from the graft donor.

There are a few counts of this clonotype. J is TRBJ2-1 and V is TRBV28; D call uncertain. Germline CDR1 MDHEN, CDR2 SYDVKM. This CDR3 is built from 13 residues. Trimming shortened V by 7 bases and J by 5 bases, and 12 bases separated the two germline ends. Written as DNA, the CDR3 is TGTGCCAGCACAAGCGTTTTACACAATGAGCAGTTCTTC. It encodes CASTSVLHNEQFF.

Note on this clonotype: This likely comes from a read error, as the CDR3 has no conserved phenylalanine or tryptophan at its end. The chain joins TRBV4-3 to TRBJ2-5, with D perhaps matching TRBD1 (5 bases). V lost 0 bases and J 6 bases, leaving 20 bases between the germline ends. There are 17 residues in the CDR3. Germline V gene data show CDR1 as LGHNA and CDR2 as YSLEER. CDR3 DNA sequence: TGCGCCAGCAGCCAAGATGGGTACAGGACCTACACCAAGACCCAGTACTCC. Translation: CASSQDGYRTYTKTQYS.